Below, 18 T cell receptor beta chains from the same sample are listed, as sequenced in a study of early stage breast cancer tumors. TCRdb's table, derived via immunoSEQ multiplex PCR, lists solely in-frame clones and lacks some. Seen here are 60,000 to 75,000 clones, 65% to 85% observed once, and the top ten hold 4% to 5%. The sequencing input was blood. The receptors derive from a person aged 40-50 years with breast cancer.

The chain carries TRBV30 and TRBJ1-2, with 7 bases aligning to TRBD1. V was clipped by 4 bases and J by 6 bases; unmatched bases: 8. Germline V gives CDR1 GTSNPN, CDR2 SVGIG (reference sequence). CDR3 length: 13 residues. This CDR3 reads CAWNTAGGNGYTF. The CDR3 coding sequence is TGTGCCTGGAATACGGCAGGGGGGAATGGCTACACCTTC.

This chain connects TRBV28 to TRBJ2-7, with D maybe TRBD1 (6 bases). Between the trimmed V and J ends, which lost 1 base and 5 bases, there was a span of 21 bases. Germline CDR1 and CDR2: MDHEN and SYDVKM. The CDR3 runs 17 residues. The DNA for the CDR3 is TGTGCCAGCAGTTTATACTTGGGGCAGGGGATTGTCCACGAGCAGTACTTC. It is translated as CASSLYLGQGIVHEQYF.

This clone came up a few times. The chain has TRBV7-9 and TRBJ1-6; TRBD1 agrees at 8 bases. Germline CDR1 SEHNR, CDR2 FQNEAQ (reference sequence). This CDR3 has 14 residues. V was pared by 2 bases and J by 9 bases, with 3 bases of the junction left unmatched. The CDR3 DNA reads TGTGCCAGCAGCTTACCAGGGGGCAGTTCACCCCTCCACTTT. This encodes CASSLPGGSSPLHF.

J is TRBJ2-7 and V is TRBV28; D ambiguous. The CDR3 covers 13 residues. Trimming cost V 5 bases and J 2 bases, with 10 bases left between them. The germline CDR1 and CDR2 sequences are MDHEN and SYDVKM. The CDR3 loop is CASSPYSTYEQYF. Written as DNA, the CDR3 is TGTGCCAGCAGTCCGTACAGTACCTACGAGCAGTACTTC. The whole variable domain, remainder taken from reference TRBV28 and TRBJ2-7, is DVKVTQSSRYLVKRTGEKVFLECVQDMDHENMFWYRQDPGLGLRLIYFSYDVKMKEKGDIPEGYSVSREKKERFSLILESASTNQTSMYLCASSPYSTYEQYFGPGTRLTVT.

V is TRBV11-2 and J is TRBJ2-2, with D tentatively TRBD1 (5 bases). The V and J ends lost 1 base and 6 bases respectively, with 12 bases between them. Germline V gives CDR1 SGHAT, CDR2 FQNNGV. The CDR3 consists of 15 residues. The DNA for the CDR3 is TGTGCCAGCAGCTTAGGTTCCAGGGTTCCCGGGGAGCTGTTTTTT. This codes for CASSLGSRVPGELFF.

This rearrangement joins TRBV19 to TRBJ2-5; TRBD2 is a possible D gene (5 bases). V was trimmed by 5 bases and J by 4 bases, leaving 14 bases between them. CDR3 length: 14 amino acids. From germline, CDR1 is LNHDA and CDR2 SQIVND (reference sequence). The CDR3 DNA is TGTGCCAGTAGTCCGATTGGGAGTCTAGAGACCCAGTACTTC. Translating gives CASSPIGSLETQYF.

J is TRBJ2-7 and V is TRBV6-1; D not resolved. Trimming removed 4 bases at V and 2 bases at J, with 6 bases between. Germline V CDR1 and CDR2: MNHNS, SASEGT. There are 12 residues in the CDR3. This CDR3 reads CASSGTAYEQYF. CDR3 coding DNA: TGTGCCAGCAGTGGGACGGCCTACGAGCAGTACTTC.

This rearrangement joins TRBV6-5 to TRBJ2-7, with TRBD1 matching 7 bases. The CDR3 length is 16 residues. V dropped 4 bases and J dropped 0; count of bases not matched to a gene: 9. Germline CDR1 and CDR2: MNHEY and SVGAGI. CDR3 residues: CASSSPRTGNSYEQYF. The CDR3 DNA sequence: TGTGCCAGCAGTTCTCCGCGGACAGGAAACTCCTACGAGCAGTACTTC.

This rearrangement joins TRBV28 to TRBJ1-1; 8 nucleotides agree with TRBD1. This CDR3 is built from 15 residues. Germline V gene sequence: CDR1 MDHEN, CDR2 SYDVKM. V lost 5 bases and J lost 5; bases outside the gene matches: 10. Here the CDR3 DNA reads TGTGCCAGCAGTCCTCCGACAGGGGTCTTGACTGAAGCTTTCTTT. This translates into CASSPPTGVLTEAFF.

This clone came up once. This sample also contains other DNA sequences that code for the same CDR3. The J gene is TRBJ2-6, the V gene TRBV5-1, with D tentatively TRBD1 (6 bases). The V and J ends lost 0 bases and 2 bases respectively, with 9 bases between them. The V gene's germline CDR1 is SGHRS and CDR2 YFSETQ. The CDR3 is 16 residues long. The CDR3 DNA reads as TGCGCCAGCAGCTTGGATTCAGGGGCTGGGGCCAACGTCCTGACTTTC. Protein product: CASSLDSGAGANVLTF.

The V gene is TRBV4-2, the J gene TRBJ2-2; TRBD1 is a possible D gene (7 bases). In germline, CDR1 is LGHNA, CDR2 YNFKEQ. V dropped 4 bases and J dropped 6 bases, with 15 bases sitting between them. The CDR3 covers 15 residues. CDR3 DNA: TGTGCCAGCAGCCTACTGGAGGGGGCCGCCGGGGAGCTGTTTTTT. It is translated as CASSLLEGAAGELFF.

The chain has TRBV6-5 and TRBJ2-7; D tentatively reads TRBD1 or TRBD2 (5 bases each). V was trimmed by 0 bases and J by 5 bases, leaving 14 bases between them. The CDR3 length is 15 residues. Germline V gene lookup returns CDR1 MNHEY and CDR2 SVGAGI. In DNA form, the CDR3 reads TGTGCCAGCAGTTACTCGCCAGGGACGAATAACGAGCAGTACTTC. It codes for CASSYSPGTNNEQYF.

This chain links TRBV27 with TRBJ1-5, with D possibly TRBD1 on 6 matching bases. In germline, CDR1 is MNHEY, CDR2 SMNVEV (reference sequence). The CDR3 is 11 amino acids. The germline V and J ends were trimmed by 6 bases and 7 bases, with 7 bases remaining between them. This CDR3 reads CASRGGQPQHF. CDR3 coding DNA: TGTGCCAGCAGAGGGGGACAGCCCCAGCATTTT.

CDR3: CASLPDPFSAGSSDTQYF. The CDR3 DNA sequence: TGTGCCAGCCTCCCAGACCCATTCTCAGCAGGTTCGTCAGATACGCAGTATTTT. The V call is TRBV2, the J call TRBJ2-3; D unclear. The V gene lost 8 bases and the J gene lost 4 bases, with 28 bases spanning the gap. This CDR3 comprises 18 residues. Germline V CDR1 and CDR2: SNHLY, FYNNEI. The whole variable domain, filled in from reference TRBV2 and TRBJ2-3, reads EPEVTQTPSHQVTQMGQEVILRCVPISNHLYFYWYRQILGQKVEFLVSFYNNEISEKSEIFDDQFSVERPDGSNFTLKIRSTKLEDSAMYFCASLPDPFSAGSSDTQYFGPGTRLTVL.

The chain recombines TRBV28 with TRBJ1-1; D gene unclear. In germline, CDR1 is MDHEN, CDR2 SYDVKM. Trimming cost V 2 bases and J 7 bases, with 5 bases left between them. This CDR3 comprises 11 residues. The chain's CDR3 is CASSLAIEAFF. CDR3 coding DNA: TGTGCCAGCAGTTTAGCGATTGAAGCTTTCTTT. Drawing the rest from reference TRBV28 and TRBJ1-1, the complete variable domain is DVKVTQSSRYLVKRTGEKVFLECVQDMDHENMFWYRQDPGLGLRLIYFSYDVKMKEKGDIPEGYSVSREKKERFSLILESASTNQTSMYLCASSLAIEAFFGQGTRLTVV.

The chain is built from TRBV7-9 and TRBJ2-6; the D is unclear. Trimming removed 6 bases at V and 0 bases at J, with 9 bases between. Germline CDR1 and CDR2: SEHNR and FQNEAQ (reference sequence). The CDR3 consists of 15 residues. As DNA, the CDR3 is TGTGCCAGCAGGCCTGCGGCCTCTGGGGCCAACGTCCTGACTTTC. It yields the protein CASRPAASGANVLTF. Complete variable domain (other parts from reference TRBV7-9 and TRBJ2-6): DTGVSQNPRHKITKRGQNVTFRCDPISEHNRLYWYRQTLGQGPEFLTYFQNEAQLEKSRLLSDRFSAERPKGSFSTLEIQRTEQGDSAMYLCASRPAASGANVLTFGAGSRLTVL.

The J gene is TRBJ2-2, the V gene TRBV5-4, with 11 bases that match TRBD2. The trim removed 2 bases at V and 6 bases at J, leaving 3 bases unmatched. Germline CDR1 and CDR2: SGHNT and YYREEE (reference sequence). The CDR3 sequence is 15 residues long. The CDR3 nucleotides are TGTGCCAGCAGCTTACTAGCGGGAGACGCCGGGGAGCTGTTTTTT. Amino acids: CASSLLAGDAGELFF.

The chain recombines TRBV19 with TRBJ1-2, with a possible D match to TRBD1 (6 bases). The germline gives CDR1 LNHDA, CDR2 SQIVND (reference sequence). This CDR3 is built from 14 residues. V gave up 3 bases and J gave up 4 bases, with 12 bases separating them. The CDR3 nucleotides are TGTGCCAGTAGTATCGGGGACACGAGCTATGGCTACACCTTC. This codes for CASSIGDTSYGYTF. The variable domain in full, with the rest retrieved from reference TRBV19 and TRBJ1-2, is DGGITQSPKYLFRKEGQNVTLSCEQNLNHDAMYWYRQDPGQGLRLIYYSQIVNDFQKGDIAEGYSVSREKKESFPLTVTSAQKNPTAFYLCASSIGDTSYGYTFGSGTRLTVV.